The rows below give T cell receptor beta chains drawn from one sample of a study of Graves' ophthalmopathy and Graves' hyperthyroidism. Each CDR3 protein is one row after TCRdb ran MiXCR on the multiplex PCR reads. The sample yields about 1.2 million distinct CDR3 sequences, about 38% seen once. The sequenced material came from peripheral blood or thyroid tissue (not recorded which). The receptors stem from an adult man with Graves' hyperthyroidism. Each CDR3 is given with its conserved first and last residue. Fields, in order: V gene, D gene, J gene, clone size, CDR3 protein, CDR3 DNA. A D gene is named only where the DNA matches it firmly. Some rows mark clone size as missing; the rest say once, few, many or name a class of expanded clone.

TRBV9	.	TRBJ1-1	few	CASSPRGGPRPEAFF	TGTGCCAGCAGCCCCCGTGGGGGGCCTCGGCCTGAAGCTTTCTTT
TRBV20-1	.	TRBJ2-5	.	CSAAHRQWEETQYF	TGCAGTGCTGCACATCGTCAGTGGGAGGAGACCCAGTACTTC
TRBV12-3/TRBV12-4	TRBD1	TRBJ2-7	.	CASSFAGTGFPHEQYF	TGTGCCAGCAGTTTCGCCGGGACAGGGTTTCCTCACGAGCAGTACTTC
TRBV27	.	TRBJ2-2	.	CASSLSVWGRSNTGELFF	TGTGCCAGCAGTTTATCGGTGTGGGGCAGGTCCAACACCGGGGAGCTGTTTTTT
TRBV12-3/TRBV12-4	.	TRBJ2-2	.	CASSSYSTGELFF	TGTGCCAGCAGTTCTTACAGCACCGGGGAGCTGTTTTTT
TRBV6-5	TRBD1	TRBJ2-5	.	CASSYWQGAYRETQYF	TGTGCCAGCAGTTACTGGCAGGGGGCCTACCGAGAGACCCAGTACTTC
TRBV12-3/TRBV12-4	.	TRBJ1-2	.	CASSPSLLGYTF	TGTGCCAGCAGTCCCTCGCTTCTTGGCTACACCTTC
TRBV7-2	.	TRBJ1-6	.	CASNLPGWSPLHF	TGTGCCAGCAACCTCCCCGGTTGGTCACCCCTCCACTTT
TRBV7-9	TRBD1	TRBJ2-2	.	CASSLTPGQGATGELFF	TGTGCCAGCAGCCTGACCCCTGGACAGGGGGCGACCGGGGAGCTGTTTTTT
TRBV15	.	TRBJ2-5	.	CATAGVRSQETQYF	TGTGCCACCGCAGGAGTCAGGTCGCAAGAGACCCAGTACTTC
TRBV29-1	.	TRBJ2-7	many	CSVRRPGVGYEQYF	TGCAGCGTCAGACGTCCTGGGGTCGGCTACGAGCAGTACTTC
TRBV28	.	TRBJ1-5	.	CAISRRISSQPQHF	TGTGCCATTTCGAGGAGGATAAGCAGTCAGCCCCAGCATTTT
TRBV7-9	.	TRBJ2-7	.	CASSLVRLAETYEQYF	TGTGCCAGCAGCTTAGTTCGGTTAGCGGAGACCTACGAGCAGTACTTC
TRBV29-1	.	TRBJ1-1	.	CSLARGHRTKNTEAFF	TGCAGCTTGGCCAGGGGACACCGAACTAAGAACACTGAAGCTTTCTTT
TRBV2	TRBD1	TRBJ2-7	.	CARDGTVVYEQYF	TGTGCTAGAGATGGGACAGTGGTCTACGAGCAGTACTTC
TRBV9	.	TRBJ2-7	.	CASTSDTPYEQYF	TGTGCCAGCACCTCGGACACGCCCTACGAGCAGTACTTC
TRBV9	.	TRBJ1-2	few	CASNKGGHGYTF	TGTGCTAGCAATAAAGGAGGACATGGCTACACCTTC
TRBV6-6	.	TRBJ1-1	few	CASSSPGNMNTEAFF	TGTGCCAGCAGTTCCCCGGGAAATATGAACACTGAAGCTTTCTTT
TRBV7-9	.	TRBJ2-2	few	CASSLGSRTNTGELFF	TGTGCCAGCAGCTTAGGGTCCAGGACGAACACCGGGGAGCTGTTTTTT
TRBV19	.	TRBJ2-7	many	CASSIGLRIYEQYF	TGTGCCAGTAGTATTGGGCTTCGGATCTACGAGCAGTACTTC
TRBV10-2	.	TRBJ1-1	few	CASSESFSGDTEAFF	TGCGCCAGCAGTGAGTCATTTTCAGGGGACACTGAAGCTTTCTTT
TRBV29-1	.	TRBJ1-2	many	CSVDRTVYGYTF	TGCAGCGTCGACCGGACAGTTTATGGCTACACCTTC
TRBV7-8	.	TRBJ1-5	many	CASSLVGGYSNQPQHF	TGTGCCAGCAGCTTAGTCGGAGGCTATAGCAATCAGCCCCAGCATTTT
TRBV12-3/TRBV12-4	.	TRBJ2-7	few	CASRYAPSEQYF	TGTGCCAGTCGCTATGCCCCGTCCGAGCAATACTTC
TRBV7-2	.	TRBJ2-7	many	CATASGQRLYEQYF	TGTGCCACTGCTAGTGGGCAGCGACTCTACGAGCAGTACTTC
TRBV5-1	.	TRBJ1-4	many	CASSFRPRAEEKLFF	TGCGCCAGCAGCTTCCGACCAAGGGCGGAGGAAAAACTGTTTTTT
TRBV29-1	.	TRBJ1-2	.	CSSSSGTTPYGYTF	TGCAGCAGCTCATCCGGGACAACACCTTATGGCTACACCTTC
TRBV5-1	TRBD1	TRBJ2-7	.	CASSATDRGISYEQYF	TGCGCCAGCAGCGCGACTGACAGGGGGATTTCCTACGAGCAGTACTTC